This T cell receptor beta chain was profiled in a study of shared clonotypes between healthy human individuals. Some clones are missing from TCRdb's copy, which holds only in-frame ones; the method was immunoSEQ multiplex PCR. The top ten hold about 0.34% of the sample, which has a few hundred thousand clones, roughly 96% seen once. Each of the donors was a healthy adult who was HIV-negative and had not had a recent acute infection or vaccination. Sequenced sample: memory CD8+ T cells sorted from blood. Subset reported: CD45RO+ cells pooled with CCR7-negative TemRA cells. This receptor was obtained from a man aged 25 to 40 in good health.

This CDR3 is CASSWRLPSTDTQYF. The CDR3 DNA is TGTGCCAGCAGTTGGAGACTCCCAAGCACAGATACGCAGTATTTT. This rearrangement joins TRBV6-5 to TRBJ2-3; D gene unclear. The V end was cut by 4 bases, the J end by 0 bases, with 11 bases between. The CDR3 has 15 residues. Germline assignment: CDR1 MNHEY and CDR2 SVGAGI.